The 8 T cell receptor beta chains listed next were all sequenced from one sample in a study of shared T cell receptors in the human thymus. Libraries were prepared by immunoSEQ multiplex PCR; TCRdb keeps only in-frame clonotypes and omits some of them. The repertoire includes about 380,000 clones, approximately 95% of them detected once, and about 0.02% sits in the top ten. The specimen was thymocytes. Source of these receptors: a human donor.

V usage is TRBV5-4 and J usage is TRBJ2-5; D is uncertain. Germline V lookup: CDR1 SGHNT, CDR2 YYREEE (reference sequence). Trimming took 1 base from V and 1 from J, leaving 8 bases between them. The CDR3 is 14 residues long. The CDR3 DNA is TGTGCCAGCAGCTTGAGTCTGATCCAAGAGACCCAGTACTTC. Encoded protein: CASSLSLIQETQYF.

V and J are TRBV19 and TRBJ2-7, with 8 positions matching TRBD1. The J segment lost 5 bases and the V segment lost 3 bases, leaving 3 bases of the junction unmatched. Germline V gene lookup returns CDR1 LNHDA and CDR2 SQIVND (reference sequence). The CDR3 contains 13 residues. This CDR3 reads CASSMTGDDEQYF. In DNA, the CDR3 is TGTGCCAGTAGTATGACAGGGGACGACGAGCAGTACTTC.

The chain joins TRBV9 to TRBJ2-1, with D tentatively TRBD2 (5 bases). Per the germline V gene, CDR1 is SGDLS and CDR2 is YYNGEE. The CDR3 is 17 amino acids. V was trimmed by 0 bases and J by 0 bases, leaving 13 bases between them. The CDR3 loop reads CASSVGRRGDSYNEQFF. The CDR3 DNA is TGTGCCAGCAGCGTAGGTAGACGGGGAGACTCCTACAATGAGCAGTTCTTC.

The genes are TRBV7-2 and TRBJ1-3, with 10 positions matching TRBD1. V shed 0 bases and J 0 bases; nucleotides not matched to a gene: 11. Per the germline V gene, CDR1 is SGHTA and CDR2 is FQGNSA. The CDR3 runs to 20 residues. This CDR3 reads CASSLASWDRGASSGNTIYF. DNA for the CDR3: TGTGCCAGCAGCTTAGCCTCCTGGGACAGGGGCGCAAGCTCTGGAAACACCATATATTTT.

This clone is a singleton in its sample. The chain combines TRBV14 with TRBJ2-7, with 9 bases identical to TRBD2. This CDR3 contains 14 residues. V gave up 4 bases and J gave up 2 bases; unmatched junction bases: 3. Germline CDR1 is SGHDN and CDR2 is FVKESK. The CDR3 protein is CASSRVAGAYEQYF. The CDR3 DNA sequence: TGTGCCAGCAGCCGAGTAGCGGGAGCCTACGAGCAGTACTTC.

This sequence joins TRBV9 and TRBJ2-2, with 10 bases fitting TRBD1. CDR1 and CDR2 from the germline V gene are SGDLS and YYNGEE. V lost 4 bases to trimming and J lost 6 bases; unmatched junction nucleotides: 15. The CDR3 has 18 amino acids. CDR3 residues: CASSSILRDRGLAGELFF. CDR3 DNA sequence: TGTGCCAGCAGCTCCATCCTCCGGGACAGGGGTTTGGCCGGGGAGCTGTTTTTT.

This chain uses TRBV25-1 with TRBJ2-5; unclear D gene. The germline V gene has CDR1 MGHDK and CDR2 SYGVNS. The CDR3 sequence is 11 residues long. Between the trimmed V and J ends, which lost 10 bases and 7 bases, there was a span of 13 bases. DNA for the CDR3: TGTGCCACCCCCGATTCTGGGACCCAGTACTTC. Translated: CATPDSGTQYF.

The chain joins TRBV19 to TRBJ2-3, with TRBD2 identical over 16 bases. This CDR3 is built from 18 residues. Trimming cost V 2 bases and J 6 bases; bases outside gene matches: 8. Germline lookup yields CDR1 LNHDA and CDR2 SQIVND (reference sequence). The CDR3 reads CASSISFGTSGRVDTQYF. CDR3 bases: TGTGCCAGTAGTATATCTTTCGGGACTAGCGGGAGGGTGGATACGCAGTATTTT.